Listed here are 10 T cell receptor beta chains from one sample, sequenced in a study of blood T cell repertoires in COVID-19. The repertoire was sequenced with immunoSEQ multiplex PCR; TCRdb's copy has only in-frame clones and lacks some. Of under 130,000 clones in the sample, roughly 71% were seen once. The sample was peripheral blood. These receptor sequences come from an elderly man with acute or convalescent COVID-19.

The rearrangement joins TRBV3-1 (or the pseudogene TRBV3-2) to TRBJ2-5; weak D call: TRBD2 (5 bases). Germline CDR1 and CDR2: LGHDT and YNNKEL (reference sequence). The CDR3 length is 13 residues. V was trimmed by 3 bases and J by 5 bases, leaving 10 bases between them. CDR3 in amino acids: CASSQGGFETQYF. The CDR3 nucleotides read TGTGCCAGCAGCCAGGGCGGGTTCGAGACCCAGTACTTC.

V is TRBV5-6 and J is TRBJ2-5, with D perhaps matching TRBD2 (6 bases). The CDR3 loop spans 11 amino acids. Looked up from germline, CDR1 is SGHDT and CDR2 is YYEEEE. With 5 bases removed from V and 8 bases from J, the gap between germline ends came to 10 bases. The CDR3 DNA sequence: TGTGCCAGCAGTTCGGGGGATACCCAGTACTTC. Translating it yields CASSSGDTQYF.

This chain joins TRBV5-6 and TRBJ2-5; 8 nucleotides agree with TRBD1. The CDR3 runs 14 residues. With 3 bases clipped from V and 7 bases from J, the junction kept 8 bases outside the gene matches. Germline lookup yields CDR1 SGHDT and CDR2 YYEEEE. This chain's CDR3 is CASSWTGFTWTQYF. The CDR3 DNA reads as TGTGCCAGCAGCTGGACAGGGTTTACTTGGACCCAGTACTTC. Drawing the rest from reference TRBV5-6 and TRBJ2-5, the complete variable domain is DAGVTQSPTHLIKTRGQQVTLRCSPKSGHDTVSWYQQALGQGPQFIFQYYEEEERQRGNFPDRFSGHQFPNYSSELNVNALLLGDSALYLCASSWTGFTWTQYFGPGTRLLVL.

The chain's CDR3 is CASMRGVDSPLHF. In DNA form, the CDR3 reads TGTGCCAGCATGCGCGGGGTCGATTCACCCCTCCACTTT. This rearrangement joins TRBV28 to TRBJ1-6; D is unresolved. V was trimmed by 7 bases and J by 8 bases, leaving 12 bases between them. The CDR3 totals 13 residues. Germline V gives CDR1 MDHEN, CDR2 SYDVKM.

This chain links TRBV5-1 with TRBJ2-5; TRBD1 matches at 9 bases. With 4 bases clipped from V and 5 bases from J, the junction kept 6 bases outside the gene matches. This CDR3 comprises 14 residues. Germline V gives CDR1 SGHRS, CDR2 YFSETQ. CDR3 region: CASSPGQGFETQYF. Here the CDR3 DNA reads TGCGCCAGCAGCCCGGGACAGGGATTTGAGACCCAGTACTTC.

The CDR3 sequence is CASGLTSGYNEQFF. The CDR3, as DNA: TGTGCCAGCGGCCTGACTAGCGGATACAATGAGCAGTTCTTC. The rearrangement joins TRBV7-9 to TRBJ2-1, with 9 nucleotides matching TRBD2. Per the germline V gene, CDR1 is SEHNR and CDR2 is FQNEAQ (reference sequence). The junction had 6 bases not matched to a gene; V was cut back by 8 bases and J by 4 bases. The CDR3 totals 14 residues.

This chain links TRBV7-9 with TRBJ1-3; 8 nucleotides agree with TRBD1. Germline CDR1 reads SEHNR; CDR2 reads FQNEAQ (reference sequence). This CDR3 is 14 amino acids long. After removal of 5 bases from V and 6 bases from J, the junction contained 6 bases not matched to a gene. CDR3 DNA: TGTGCCAGCAGCCAGACAGGGGCAAAAAACACCATATATTTT. Translation gives CASSQTGAKNTIYF.

The chain links TRBV27 to TRBJ1-3, with D possibly matching TRBD1 (5 bases). The CDR3 extends over 14 amino acids. The V gene's germline CDR1 is MNHEY and CDR2 SMNVEV (reference sequence). Between the trimmed V and J ends, which lost 5 bases and 0 bases, there was a span of 8 bases. This CDR3 is CASSLGGSGNTIYF. DNA of the CDR3: TGTGCCAGCAGTCTCGGGGGCTCTGGAAACACCATATATTTT.

This clone was counted between two and nine times. The V and J genes are TRBV27 and TRBJ1-1; tentatively, D is TRBD1 (6 bases). This CDR3 is built from 14 residues. Trimming stripped 6 bases from V and 3 bases from J, with 14 bases between. Germline loops: CDR1 MNHEY, CDR2 SMNVEV (reference sequence). The CDR3 reads CASSLQGRDTEAFF. Here the CDR3 DNA reads TGTGCCAGCAGCCTACAGGGCCGGGACACTGAAGCTTTCTTT.

The CDR3 coding sequence is TGTGCCAGCAGTGATCAGGGAGGAGGCAATCAGCCCCAGCATTTT. Its translation: CASSDQGGGNQPQHF. V and J are TRBV28 and TRBJ1-5; D might be TRBD1 (5 bases). CDR3 length: 15 amino acids. V was clipped by 5 bases and J by 2 bases, with 13 bases between them. Germline values: CDR1 MDHEN, CDR2 SYDVKM.